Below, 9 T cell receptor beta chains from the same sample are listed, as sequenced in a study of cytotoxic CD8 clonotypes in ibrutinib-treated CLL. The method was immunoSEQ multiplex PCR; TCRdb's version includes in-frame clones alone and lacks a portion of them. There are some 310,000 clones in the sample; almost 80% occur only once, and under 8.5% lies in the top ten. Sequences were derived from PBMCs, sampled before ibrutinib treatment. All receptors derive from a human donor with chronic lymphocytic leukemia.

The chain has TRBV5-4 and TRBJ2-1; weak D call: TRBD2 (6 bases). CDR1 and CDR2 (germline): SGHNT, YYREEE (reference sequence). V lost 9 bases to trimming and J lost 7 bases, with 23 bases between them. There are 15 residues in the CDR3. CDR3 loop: CAIERRDGGWNEQFF. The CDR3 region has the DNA TGTGCCATCGAACGGCGGGATGGGGGTTGGAATGAGCAGTTCTTC.

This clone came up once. The CDR3 nucleotides read TGTGCCAGCAGCGTAGAGGGTTACAATGAGCAGTTCTTC. It yields the protein CASSVEGYNEQFF. The rearrangement links TRBV9 to TRBJ2-1; no firm D call. The CDR3 covers 13 residues. Trimming shortened V by 0 bases and J by 4 bases, and 5 bases separated the two germline ends. Germline V gene sequence: CDR1 SGDLS, CDR2 YYNGEE.

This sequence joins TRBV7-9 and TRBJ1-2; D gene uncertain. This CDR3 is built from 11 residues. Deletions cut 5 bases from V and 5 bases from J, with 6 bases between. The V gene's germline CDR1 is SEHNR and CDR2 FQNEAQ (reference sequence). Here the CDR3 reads CASSRAYGYTF. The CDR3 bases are TGTGCCAGCAGCCGAGCGTATGGCTACACCTTC.

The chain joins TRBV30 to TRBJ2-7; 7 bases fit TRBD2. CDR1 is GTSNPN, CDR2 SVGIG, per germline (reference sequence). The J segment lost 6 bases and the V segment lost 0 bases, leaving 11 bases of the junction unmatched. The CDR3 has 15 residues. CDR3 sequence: CAWSVGGTPPREQYF. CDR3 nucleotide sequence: TGTGCCTGGAGTGTGGGGGGGACCCCCCCTCGCGAGCAGTACTTC.

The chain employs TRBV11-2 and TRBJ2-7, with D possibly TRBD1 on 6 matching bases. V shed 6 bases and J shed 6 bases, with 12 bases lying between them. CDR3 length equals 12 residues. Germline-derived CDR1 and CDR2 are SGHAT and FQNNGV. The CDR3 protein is CASRDDRCEQYF. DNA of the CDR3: TGTGCCAGCAGGGATGACAGGTGCGAGCAGTACTTC.

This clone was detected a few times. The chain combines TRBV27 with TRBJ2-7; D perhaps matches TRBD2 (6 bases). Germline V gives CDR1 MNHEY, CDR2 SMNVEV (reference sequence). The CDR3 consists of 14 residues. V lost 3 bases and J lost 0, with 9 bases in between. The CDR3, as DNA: TGTGCCAGCAGTTTTGGTAGCGGCTCCTACGAGCAGTACTTC. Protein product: CASSFGSGSYEQYF.

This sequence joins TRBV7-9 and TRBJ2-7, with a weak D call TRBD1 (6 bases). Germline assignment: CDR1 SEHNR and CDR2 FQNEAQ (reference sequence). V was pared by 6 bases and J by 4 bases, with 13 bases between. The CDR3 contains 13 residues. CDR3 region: CASSRTGKYEQYF. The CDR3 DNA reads TGTGCCAGCAGTCGCACAGGGAAATACGAGCAGTACTTC.

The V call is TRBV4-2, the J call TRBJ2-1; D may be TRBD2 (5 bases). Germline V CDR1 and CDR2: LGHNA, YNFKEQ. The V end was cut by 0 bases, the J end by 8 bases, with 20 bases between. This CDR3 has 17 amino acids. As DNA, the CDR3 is TGTGCCAGCAGCCAAGAACGGTTCGGGGTAGCCTCCCATGAGCAGTTCTTC. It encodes CASSQERFGVASHEQFF.

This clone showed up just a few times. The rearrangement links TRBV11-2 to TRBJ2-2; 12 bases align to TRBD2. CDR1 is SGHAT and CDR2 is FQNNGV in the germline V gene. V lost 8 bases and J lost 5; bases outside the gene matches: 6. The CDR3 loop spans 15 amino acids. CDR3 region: CASGLTSGRTGELFF. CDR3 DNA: TGTGCCAGCGGGCTGACTAGCGGGAGAACCGGGGAGCTGTTTTTT.